This TCR beta chain was sequenced in a study of T-cell memory formation after mild COVID-19 (dated by TCRdb to 2020 to 2023). Describing the broader study: TCR sequence clusters from the two donors were largely donor specific. In a couple of donors, T-cell clones that expanded and contracted after mild COVID-19 were tracked by sequencing TCRalpha and TCRbeta repertoires over time. The cohort was made up of two young adult volunteers, one female and one male, who were previously healthy.

PBMCs were isolated by Ficoll-Paque density gradient centrifugation. In this sample, this clonotype turned up a few times. This receptor's antigen is unknown. No base quality information exists; no much larger clone differs at one position. The germline V gene sets CDR1 to MNHEY and CDR2 to SVGAGI. Deletion took 6 bases off V and 5 bases off J, with a span of 14 bases between the germline ends. The CDR3 measures 13 amino acids from cysteine to phenylalanine. Solely the CDR3 DNA is kept, with 39 bases framed from the first base. This sample was sequenced with an Illumina NovaSeq 6000. cDNA libraries for TCRalpha and TCRbeta were prepared by 5'RACE using constant-segment primers, with sample barcodes and unique molecular identifiers added. RNA was extracted from every sample with Trizol reagent. Amplification of the libraries took two PCR steps, and the second step added a second sample barcode plus Illumina TruSeq adapters. Sequencing of the libraries was done on an Illumina NovaSeq, producing 2 x 150 bp paired-end reads. The paper's processing steps were these. Reads were demultiplexed and collapsed into UMI-guided consensus sequences with migec v1.2.7. Using mixcr v2.1.11, UMI consensuses were aligned to TRA and TRB V and J templates and then assembled into clonotypes. Expanded or contracted clonotypes were those called significant by both edgeR and NoisET, with noise models trained on biological replicates. For edgeR calls, a false discovery rate-adjusted p below 0.01 and a log2 fold-change threshold of 1 were applied. As an exploratory analysis of dynamics, max-normalized trajectories of the 1000 most abundant clonotypes were examined by PCA with hierarchical clustering. Separately sequenced CD4+ and CD8+ repertoires were used to assign a CD4 or CD8 phenotype to each responding clone. The public sequencing data were trimmed at Q25 with fastp and processed into clonotypes with MiXCR by TCRdb, which kept only in-frame beta chains. Rows merge per CDR3 protein into single entries with the most common DNA and genes. The V and J calls here are based on TCRdb, not the publication. The sample records roughly 510,000 distinct CDR3 sequences, roughly 17% of which are singletons. The ten largest clones take up around 7.8% of the sample.

What the study reported, not specific to this receptor: Clones that contracted from day 15 to 85 showed balanced CD4/CD8 phenotypes, whereas a second wave of clones that expanded from day 15 to 37 leaned towards CD4+. Only two mild cases were covered in the study, and larger cohorts including severe cases with pre-infection samples were considered necessary. Contracting CD4+ clones were located mainly in the CM and EM memory subsets, whereas CD8+ clones were found to be enriched in EMRA. Some responding clones were detected in pre-infection memory, suggesting pre-existing cross-reactive memory T cells joined the SARS-CoV-2 response. The second-wave clones that peaked on day 37 were not confirmed to be SARS-CoV-2 specific.

The V and J genes are TRBV6-5 and TRBJ2-7; a confident D gene designation cannot be given. The sequence was collected from an adult woman who had mild COVID-19 (a few samples of this study predate the infection). The sample titles of this study are shuffled in the database, so cell type and time point are left out; the donor was told from shared clones. The sequenced sample consisted of PBMCs or a T cell subset sorted from them (not recorded which). The DNA sequence follows: TGTGCCAGCAGCCCCGCGAATGGAGACGAGCAGTACTTC. The resulting protein is CASSPANGDEQYF.